This T cell receptor (beta chain) came from a study of vaccination effects on CD4 cells after COVID-19. General observations from the study: Late post-vaccination samples showed marked contraction of infection- and vaccine-induced clones.

The table came from immunoSEQ multiplex PCR; TCRdb's copy has only in-frame clones and leaves some out. Of 55,000 or so clones in the sample, more than 75% were seen once. After expansion with viral peptide pools in the ViraFEST assay, antigen-specific CD4+ T cells were sequenced. CD4+ T cells were isolated after around ten days of culture. The person was diagnosed with PCR-confirmed SARS-CoV-2 infection between March and December 2020. A word on this clone: Its antigen is still unknown.

Per germline, CDR1 KGHSH and CDR2 LQKENI. Trimming left V 1 base short and J 0 bases short, with 12 bases between. CDR3 length equals 16 residues. The specimen was CD4+ T cells from PBMCs cultured with HIV peptides, collected before COVID-19 vaccination. Stated subset: HIV-1 Nef peptide pool negative control/reference culture. The chain uses TRBV18 and TRBJ1-1; weak D call: TRBD1 (6 bases). The sequence was collected from a human donor who had a prior SARS-CoV-2 infection. CDR3 nucleotide sequence: TGTGCCAGCTCACCACTAGGACAGCGGTTGAACACTGAAGCTTTCTTT. It is translated as CASSPLGQRLNTEAFF.